This T cell receptor beta chain comes out of a study of patients and donors after allogeneic stem cell transplantation. Via MiXCR, TCRdb re-called the RT-PCR reads, giving one row per CDR3 protein. The sample yields roughly 200,000 distinct CDR3 sequences, 38% seen once. This CDR3 comprises 15 residues. V was shortened by 3 bases and J by 8 bases, with 17 bases between the two germline ends. Germline loops: CDR1 SEHNR, CDR2 FQNEAQ (reference sequence). This receptor was obtained from a human donor who was either an allogeneic HSCT recipient or a stem cell or donor lymphocyte infusion donor (not recorded which). It is not recorded whose cells these are; they may come from a transplant donor. Input material: blood, either unsorted or a sorted T cell fraction (not recorded which). This chain links TRBV7-9 with TRBJ2-1, with D hard to call. The DNA for the CDR3 is TGTGCCAGCAGCTTTTTGGCCCCCCCTTCCTATGAGCAGTTCTTC. Residues: CASSFLAPPSYEQFF.